The sequence of this T cell receptor beta chain was determined in a study of chemoradiotherapy in HPV16-positive cancers. This CDR3 region has 16 residues. Germline V gene sequence: CDR1 SGHDT, CDR2 YYEEEE. V lost 7 bases and J lost 4; bases outside the gene matches: 15. The repertoire was sequenced with immunoSEQ multiplex PCR; TCRdb's copy has only in-frame clones and lacks some. The top ten hold more than 6% of the sample, which has about 5,000 clones, 70% to 80% seen once. The rearrangement links TRBV5-6 to TRBJ1-1; 8 bases are a match to TRBD1. This sequence originates from a human donor with HPV-associated anogenital cancer. This material consisted of tumor tissue, taken from a patient who underwent chemoradiotherapy. CDR3 in DNA: TGTGCCAGCTTAGCTTGGAGGGACAGGAGGATCACTGAAGCTTTCTTT. Protein sequence: CASLAWRDRRITEAFF.